This T cell receptor beta chain was obtained from a study of OX40 agonist ivuxolimab in advanced cancers. Study details: Ivuxolimab doses were 0.01, 0.1, 0.3, 1.5, 3 or 10 mg/kg every 2 weeks.

The repertoire was sequenced with immunoSEQ multiplex PCR; TCRdb's copy has only in-frame clones and lacks some. This sample has over 50,000 clones, with around four fifths found just once. The sample was CD4+ or CD8+ T cells sorted from blood, taken in a trial of the OX40 agonist ivuxolimab. This clonotype originated in an adult with an advanced solid tumor such as melanoma, head and neck, liver or kidney cancer.

CDR3 region: CASSPGLGKQYF. CDR3 DNA: TGTGCCAGCAGCCCCGGTTTGGGGAAGCAGTACTTC. The gene calls are TRBV6-5 and TRBJ2-7, with D uncertain. Between the trimmed V and J ends, which lost 6 bases and 8 bases, there was a span of 14 bases. Germline V CDR1 and CDR2: MNHEY, SVGAGI. CDR3 size: 12 residues.